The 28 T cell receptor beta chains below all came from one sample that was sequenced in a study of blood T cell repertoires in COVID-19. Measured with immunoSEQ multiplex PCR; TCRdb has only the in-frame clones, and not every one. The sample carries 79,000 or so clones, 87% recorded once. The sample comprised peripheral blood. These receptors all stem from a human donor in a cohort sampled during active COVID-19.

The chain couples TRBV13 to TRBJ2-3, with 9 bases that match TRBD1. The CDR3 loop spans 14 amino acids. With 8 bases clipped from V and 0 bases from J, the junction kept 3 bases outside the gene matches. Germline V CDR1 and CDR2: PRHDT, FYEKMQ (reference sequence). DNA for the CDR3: TGTGCCAGCCTACAGGGGGCGAGCACAGATACGCAGTATTTT. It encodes CASLQGASTDTQYF.

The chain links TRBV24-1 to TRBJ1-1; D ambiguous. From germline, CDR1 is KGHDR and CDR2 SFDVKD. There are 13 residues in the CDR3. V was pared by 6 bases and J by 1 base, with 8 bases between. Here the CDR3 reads CATSRDWNTEAFF. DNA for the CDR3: TGTGCCACCAGTAGAGACTGGAACACTGAAGCTTTCTTT.

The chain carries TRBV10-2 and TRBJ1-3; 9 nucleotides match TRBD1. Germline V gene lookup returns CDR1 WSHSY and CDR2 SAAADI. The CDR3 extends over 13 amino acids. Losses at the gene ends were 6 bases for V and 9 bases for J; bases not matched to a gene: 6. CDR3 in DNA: TGCGCCAGCAGCGGACAGGGGCAGGGCACCATATATTTT. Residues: CASSGQGQGTIYF.

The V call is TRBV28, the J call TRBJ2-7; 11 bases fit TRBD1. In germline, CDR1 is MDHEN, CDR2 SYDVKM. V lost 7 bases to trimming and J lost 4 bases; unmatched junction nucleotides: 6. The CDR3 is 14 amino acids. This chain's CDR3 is CASKPGTGGYEQYF. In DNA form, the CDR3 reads TGTGCCAGCAAGCCCGGGACAGGGGGGTACGAGCAGTACTTC.

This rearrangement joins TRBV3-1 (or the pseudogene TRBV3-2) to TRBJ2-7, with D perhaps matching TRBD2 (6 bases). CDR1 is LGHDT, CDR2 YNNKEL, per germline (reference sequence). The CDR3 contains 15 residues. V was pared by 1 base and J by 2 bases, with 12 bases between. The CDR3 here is CASSQVVGTPYEQYF. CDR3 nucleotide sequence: TGTGCCAGCAGCCAAGTCGTGGGGACTCCCTACGAGCAGTACTTC.

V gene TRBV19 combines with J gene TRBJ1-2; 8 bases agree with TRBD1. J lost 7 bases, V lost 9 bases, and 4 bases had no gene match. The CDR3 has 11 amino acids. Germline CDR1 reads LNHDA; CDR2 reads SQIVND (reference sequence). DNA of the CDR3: TGTGCCAGCCGACAGGGGTTTGGCTACACCTTC. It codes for CASRQGFGYTF.

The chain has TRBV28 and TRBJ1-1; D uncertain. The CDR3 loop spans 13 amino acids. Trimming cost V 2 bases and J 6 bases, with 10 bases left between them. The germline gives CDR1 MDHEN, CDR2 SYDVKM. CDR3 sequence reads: CASSLGIRSEAFF. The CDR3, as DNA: TGTGCCAGCAGTTTAGGTATCCGGTCTGAAGCTTTCTTT.

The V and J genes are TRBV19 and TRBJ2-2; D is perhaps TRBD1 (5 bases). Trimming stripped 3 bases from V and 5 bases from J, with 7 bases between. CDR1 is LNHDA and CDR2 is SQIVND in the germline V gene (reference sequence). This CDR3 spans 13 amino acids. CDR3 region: CASSMAGTGELFF. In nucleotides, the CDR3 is TGTGCCAGTAGTATGGCAGGGACCGGGGAGCTGTTTTTT.

Here the CDR3 reads CASSSQGPGHYTYEQYF. The CDR3 nucleotides are TGTGCCAGCAGTTCCCAGGGACCGGGACACTACACCTACGAGCAGTACTTC. This chain joins TRBV27 and TRBJ2-7; D perhaps matches TRBD1 (6 bases). Looked up from germline, CDR1 is MNHEY and CDR2 is SMNVEV (reference sequence). This CDR3 is 17 amino acids long. V gave up 4 bases and J gave up 2 bases, with 21 bases separating them.

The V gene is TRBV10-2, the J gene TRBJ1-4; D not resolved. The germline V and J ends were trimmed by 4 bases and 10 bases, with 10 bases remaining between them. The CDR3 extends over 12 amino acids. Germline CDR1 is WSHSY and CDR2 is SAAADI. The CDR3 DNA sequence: TGCGCCAGCAGTGTGCCCCTCGGAAAACTGTTTTTT. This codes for CASSVPLGKLFF.

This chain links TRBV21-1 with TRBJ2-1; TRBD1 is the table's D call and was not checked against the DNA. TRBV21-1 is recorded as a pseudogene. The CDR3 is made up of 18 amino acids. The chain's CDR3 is CASSKAPLYIPPDNEQFF. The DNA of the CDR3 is TGTGCCAGCAGCAAAGCGCCGTTGTATATCCCTCCAGACAATGAGCAGTTCTTC.

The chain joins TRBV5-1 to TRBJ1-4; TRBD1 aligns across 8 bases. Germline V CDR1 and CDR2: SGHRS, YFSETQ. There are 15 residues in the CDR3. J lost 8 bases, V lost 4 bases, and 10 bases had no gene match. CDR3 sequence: CASSVLGQASEKLFF. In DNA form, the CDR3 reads TGCGCCAGCAGCGTTTTGGGACAGGCATCCGAAAAACTGTTTTTT.

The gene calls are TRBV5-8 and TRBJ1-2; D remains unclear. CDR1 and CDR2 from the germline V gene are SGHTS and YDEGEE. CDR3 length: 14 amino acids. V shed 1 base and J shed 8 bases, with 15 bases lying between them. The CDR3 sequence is CASSLRQSPGGYTF. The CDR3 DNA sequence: TGTGCCAGCAGCTTGAGGCAGAGCCCCGGGGGCTACACCTTC.

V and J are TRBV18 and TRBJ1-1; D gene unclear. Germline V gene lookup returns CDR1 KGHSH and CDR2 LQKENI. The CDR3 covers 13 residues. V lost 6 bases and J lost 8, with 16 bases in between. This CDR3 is CASSPVESREAFF. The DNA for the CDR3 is TGTGCCAGCTCCCCGGTAGAATCCCGAGAAGCTTTCTTT. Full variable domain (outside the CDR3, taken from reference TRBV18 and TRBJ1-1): NAGVMQNPRHLVRRRGQEARLRCSPMKGHSHVYWYRQLPEEGLKFMVYLQKENIIDESGMPKERFSAEFPKEGPSILRIQQVVRGDSAAYFCASSPVESREAFFGQGTRLTVV.

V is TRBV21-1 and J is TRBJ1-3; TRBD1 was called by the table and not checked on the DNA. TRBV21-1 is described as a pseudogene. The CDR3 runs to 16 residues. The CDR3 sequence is CASSKAHDRWKNTIYF. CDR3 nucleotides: TGTGCCAGCAGCAAAGCGCACGACAGGTGGAAAAACACCATATATTTT.

The CDR3 loop is CASSPETQTARGAFF. CDR3 coding DNA: TGTGCCAGCAGTCCAGAGACACAGACAGCTCGAGGAGCTTTCTTT. The chain combines TRBV27 with TRBJ1-1; a weak D match, TRBD1 (5 bases). This CDR3 spans 15 amino acids. V was clipped by 5 bases and J by 10 bases, with 23 bases between them. Germline V gives CDR1 MNHEY, CDR2 SMNVEV (reference sequence).

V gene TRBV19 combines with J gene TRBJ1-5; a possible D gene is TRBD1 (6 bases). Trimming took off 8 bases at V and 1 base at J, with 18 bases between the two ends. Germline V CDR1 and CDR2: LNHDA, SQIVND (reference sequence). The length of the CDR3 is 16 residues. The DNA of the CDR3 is TGTGCCAGTGGGGGTCAGGGGTCGGCAAGCAATCAGCCCCAGCATTTT. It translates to CASGGQGSASNQPQHF.

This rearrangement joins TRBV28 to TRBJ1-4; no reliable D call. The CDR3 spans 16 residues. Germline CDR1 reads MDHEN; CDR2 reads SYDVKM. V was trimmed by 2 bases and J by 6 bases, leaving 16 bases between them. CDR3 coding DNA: TGTGCCAGCAGTTTAAGCCCCCAGACATCCTATGAAAAACTGTTTTTT. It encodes CASSLSPQTSYEKLFF.

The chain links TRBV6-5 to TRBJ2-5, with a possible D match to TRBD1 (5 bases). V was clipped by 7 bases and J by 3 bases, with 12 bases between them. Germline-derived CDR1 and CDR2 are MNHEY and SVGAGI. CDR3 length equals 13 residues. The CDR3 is CASIRTPKETQYF. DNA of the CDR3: TGTGCCAGCATAAGGACACCAAAAGAGACCCAGTACTTC.

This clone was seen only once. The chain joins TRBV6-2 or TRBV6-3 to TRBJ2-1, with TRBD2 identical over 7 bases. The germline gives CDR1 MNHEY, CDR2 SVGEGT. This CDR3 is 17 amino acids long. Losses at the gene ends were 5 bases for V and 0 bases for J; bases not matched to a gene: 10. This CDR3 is CASSRRPGGGSYNEQFF. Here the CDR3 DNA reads TGTGCCAGCAGTAGACGTCCGGGAGGAGGCTCCTACAATGAGCAGTTCTTC.

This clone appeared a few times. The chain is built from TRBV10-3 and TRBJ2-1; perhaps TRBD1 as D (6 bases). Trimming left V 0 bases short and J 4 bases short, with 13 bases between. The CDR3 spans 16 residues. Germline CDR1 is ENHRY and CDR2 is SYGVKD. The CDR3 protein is CAISESTGQDYNEQFF. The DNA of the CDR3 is TGTGCCATCAGTGAGTCGACGGGACAAGATTACAATGAGCAGTTCTTC.

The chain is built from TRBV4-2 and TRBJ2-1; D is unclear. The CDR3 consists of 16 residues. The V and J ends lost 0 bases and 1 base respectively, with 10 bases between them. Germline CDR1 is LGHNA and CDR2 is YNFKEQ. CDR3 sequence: CASSQEATVSYNEQFF. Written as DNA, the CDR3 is TGTGCCAGCAGCCAAGAGGCTACAGTTTCCTACAATGAGCAGTTCTTC.

CDR3 in DNA: TGTGCCAGCAGCCTCCAGGACAGGTCCACCGTTAAAGATCAGCCCCAGCATTTT. As protein: CASSLQDRSTVKDQPQHF. V usage is TRBV21-1 and J usage is TRBJ1-5; TRBD1, the table's D call, lacks a check against the DNA. TRBV21-1 is assigned pseudogene status. This CDR3 is 18 amino acids long.

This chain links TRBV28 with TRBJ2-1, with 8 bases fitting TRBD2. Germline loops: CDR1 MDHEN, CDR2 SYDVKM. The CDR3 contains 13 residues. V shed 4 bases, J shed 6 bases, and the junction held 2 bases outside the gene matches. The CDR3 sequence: CASSSRGGNEQFF. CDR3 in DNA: TGTGCCAGCAGTTCACGGGGGGGCAATGAGCAGTTCTTC.

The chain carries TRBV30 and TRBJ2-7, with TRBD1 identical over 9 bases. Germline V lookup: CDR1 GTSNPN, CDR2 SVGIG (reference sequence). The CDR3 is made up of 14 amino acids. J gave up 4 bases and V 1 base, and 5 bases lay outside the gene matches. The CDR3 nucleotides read TGTGCCTGGAGTGGCACGGACAGGGGATACGAGCAGTACTTC. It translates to CAWSGTDRGYEQYF.

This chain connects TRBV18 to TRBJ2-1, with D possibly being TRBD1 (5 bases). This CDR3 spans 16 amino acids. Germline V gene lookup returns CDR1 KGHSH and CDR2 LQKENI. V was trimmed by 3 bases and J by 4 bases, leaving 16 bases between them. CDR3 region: CASSPQAGNTYNEQFF. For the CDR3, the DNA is TGTGCCAGCTCACCCCAGGCAGGGAACACTTACAATGAGCAGTTCTTC.

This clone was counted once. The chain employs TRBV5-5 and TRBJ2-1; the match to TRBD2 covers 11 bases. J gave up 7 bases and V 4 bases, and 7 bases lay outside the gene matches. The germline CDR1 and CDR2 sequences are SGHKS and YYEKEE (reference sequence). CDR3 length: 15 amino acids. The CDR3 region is CASSRGTSGYNEQFF. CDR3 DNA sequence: TGTGCCAGCAGCCGTGGGACTAGCGGATATAATGAGCAGTTCTTC.

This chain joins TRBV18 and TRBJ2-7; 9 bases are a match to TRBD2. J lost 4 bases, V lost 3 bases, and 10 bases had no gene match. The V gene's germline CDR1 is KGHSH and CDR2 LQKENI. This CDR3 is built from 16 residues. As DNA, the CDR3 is TGTGCCAGCTCACCCCAGAGGGCTAGCGGGGATTACGAGCAGTACTTC. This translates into CASSPQRASGDYEQYF. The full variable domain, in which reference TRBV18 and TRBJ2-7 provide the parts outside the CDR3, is NAGVMQNPRHLVRRRGQEARLRCSPMKGHSHVYWYRQLPEEGLKFMVYLQKENIIDESGMPKERFSAEFPKEGPSILRIQQVVRGDSAAYFCASSPQRASGDYEQYFGPGTRLTVT.